A selection of T cell receptor beta chains follows, all from one sample in a study of cytomegalovirus exposure and HLA in healthy donors. Clones were read by immunoSEQ multiplex PCR, and TCRdb kept only the in-frame ones, dropping some. The sample has 200,000 or so clones; roughly 80% are singletons. The specimen was PBMCs. The receptors come from a man between 18 and 29 years old in good health and CMV-seropositive. The CDR3 runs from the conserved cysteine through the conserved F or W. D genes are given only for firm matches. Clone sizes are given selectively: once, few, many, or a class where the clone is expanded.

cdr3_nt: TGTGCCAGCAGTTTGTTCCGGGACAGCCTCGAGCAGTACTTC
cdr3_aa: CASSLFRDSLEQYF
j_call: TRBJ2-7
clone_size: -
v_call: TRBV7-2
d_call: TRBD1

cdr3_nt: TGTGCCAGCAGCTTTTTCGACGACAGGAATGAGCAGTTCTTC
cdr3_aa: CASSFFDDRNEQFF
j_call: TRBJ2-1
clone_size: -
v_call: TRBV13
d_call: -

cdr3_nt: TGTGCCAGCAGCCTAGAGGAGGGGCCTCCCTACGAGCAGTACTTC
cdr3_aa: CASSLEEGPPYEQYF
j_call: TRBJ2-7
clone_size: once
v_call: TRBV7-6
d_call: -

cdr3_nt: TGTGCCAGCAGCGTAGCCCAGCGTTCCAACAATGAGCAGTTCTTC
cdr3_aa: CASSVAQRSNNEQFF
j_call: TRBJ2-1
clone_size: -
v_call: TRBV9
d_call: -

cdr3_nt: TGTGCCAGCAGCTACGGGGGAGATACGCAGTATTTT
cdr3_aa: CASSYGGDTQYF
j_call: TRBJ2-3
clone_size: -
v_call: TRBV5-6
d_call: -

cdr3_nt: TGTGCCAGCTCCGGGCGGGAGTTGAAAGAGACCCAGTACTTC
cdr3_aa: CASSGRELKETQYF
j_call: TRBJ2-5
clone_size: -
v_call: TRBV9
d_call: TRBD2

cdr3_nt: TGTGCCAGCAGCGACAGGTACAACTCTGGCTACACCTTC
cdr3_aa: CASSDRYNSGYTF
j_call: TRBJ1-2
clone_size: many
v_call: TRBV9
d_call: -

cdr3_nt: TGTGCCAGCAGCCCCCAGGGACTAGCGGAGGACCCCACAGATACGCAGTATTTT
cdr3_aa: CASSPQGLAEDPTDTQYF
j_call: TRBJ2-3
clone_size: -
v_call: TRBV28
d_call: TRBD2

cdr3_nt: TGTGCCAGCAGTCCCCACGGGAACTACAATGAGCAGTTCTTC
cdr3_aa: CASSPHGNYNEQFF
j_call: TRBJ2-1
clone_size: -
v_call: TRBV6-6
d_call: -

cdr3_nt: TGTGCCAGCAGTTGGGCACAGGGCCCTAATGAAAAACTGTTTTTT
cdr3_aa: CASSWAQGPNEKLFF
j_call: TRBJ1-4
clone_size: -
v_call: TRBV6-1
d_call: -

cdr3_nt: TGTGCCAGCAGCCAAGAGTCGGGGGGAAAGCAGTTCTTC
cdr3_aa: CASSQESGGKQFF
j_call: TRBJ2-1
clone_size: -
v_call: TRBV14
d_call: TRBD2

cdr3_nt: TGCGCCAGCAGCTTCGTGGGCAATAAGAACACTGAAGCTTTCTTT
cdr3_aa: CASSFVGNKNTEAFF
j_call: TRBJ1-1
clone_size: -
v_call: TRBV5-1
d_call: -

cdr3_nt: TGCGCCAGCAGCGCCGGGACAGGGATCACCGGGGAGCTGTTTTTT
cdr3_aa: CASSAGTGITGELFF
j_call: TRBJ2-2
clone_size: once
v_call: TRBV5-1
d_call: TRBD1

cdr3_nt: TGTGCCAGCAGTTATGGGGGAGGTTCCTACAATGAGCAGTTCTTC
cdr3_aa: CASSYGGGSYNEQFF
j_call: TRBJ2-1
clone_size: -
v_call: TRBV27
d_call: -

cdr3_nt: TGTGCCAGCAGCCCCTTGATGAGCTCCTACAATGAGCAGTTCTTC
cdr3_aa: CASSPLMSSYNEQFF
j_call: TRBJ2-1
clone_size: -
v_call: TRBV7-2
d_call: -

cdr3_nt: TGTGCCAGCAGTGCCTCTAGCGGCAGCGGCACAGATACGCAGTATTTT
cdr3_aa: CASSASSGSGTDTQYF
j_call: TRBJ2-3
clone_size: -
v_call: TRBV28
d_call: TRBD2

cdr3_nt: TGTGCCTGGAGTGTAGGCGGGAGGCGAGAGACCCAGTACTTC
cdr3_aa: CAWSVGGRRETQYF
j_call: TRBJ2-5
clone_size: -
v_call: TRBV30
d_call: TRBD2

cdr3_nt: TGTGCCAGCAGCTACCAGGGGGCAGGTAATGAAAAACTGTTTTTT
cdr3_aa: CASSYQGAGNEKLFF
j_call: TRBJ1-4
clone_size: once
v_call: TRBV9
d_call: TRBD1

cdr3_nt: TGTGCCAGCAGCTTGGGACAGGTTCTATACGAGCAGTACTTC
cdr3_aa: CASSLGQVLYEQYF
j_call: TRBJ2-7
clone_size: -
v_call: TRBV7-9
d_call: TRBD1

cdr3_nt: TGCAGCGTTGAGGCATCGGGGGTCCCAGATACGCAGTATTTT
cdr3_aa: CSVEASGVPDTQYF
j_call: TRBJ2-3
clone_size: -
v_call: TRBV29-1
d_call: -

cdr3_nt: TGTGCCAGCAGCTTCGGCAGGGGCTCTACCGAGCAGTACTTC
cdr3_aa: CASSFGRGSTEQYF
j_call: TRBJ2-7
clone_size: once
v_call: TRBV11-3
d_call: -

cdr3_nt: TGTGCCAGCAGCCCACGGACAGAGCAGTACTTC
cdr3_aa: CASSPRTEQYF
j_call: TRBJ2-7
clone_size: few
v_call: TRBV6-6
d_call: -

cdr3_nt: TGTGCCAGCAGCGGGGGGACTTGGCGGAGCTCCTACAATGAGCAGTTCTTC
cdr3_aa: CASSGGTWRSSYNEQFF
j_call: TRBJ2-1
clone_size: -
v_call: TRBV9
d_call: -

cdr3_nt: TGTGCCAGCAGAGAAAGGGGGAACCCTAACACCGGGGAGCTGTTTTTT
cdr3_aa: CASRERGNPNTGELFF
j_call: TRBJ2-2
clone_size: -
v_call: TRBV28
d_call: -

cdr3_nt: TGTGCCAGCAGCTTAATCCTGGCGGGGGGTTCCTACGAGCAGTACTTC
cdr3_aa: CASSLILAGGSYEQYF
j_call: TRBJ2-7
clone_size: -
v_call: TRBV7-2
d_call: TRBD2

cdr3_nt: TGTGCCAGTAGTATCACGTACAACAATGAGCAGTTCTTC
cdr3_aa: CASSITYNNEQFF
j_call: TRBJ2-1
clone_size: -
v_call: TRBV19
d_call: -

cdr3_nt: TGTGCCAGCAGCTTGGGCAGTATCGGGACCCAGTACTTC
cdr3_aa: CASSLGSIGTQYF
j_call: TRBJ2-5
clone_size: -
v_call: TRBV7-3
d_call: -

cdr3_nt: TGTGCCACCAGCAGCACACGGGACAGGGGCGGAGAGCAGTTCTTC
cdr3_aa: CATSSTRDRGGEQFF
j_call: TRBJ2-1
clone_size: -
v_call: TRBV15
d_call: TRBD1

cdr3_nt: TGTGCCAGCAGCTTAGAGGTGGGGAGGATAGGGGAGAACACTGAAGCTTTCTTT
cdr3_aa: CASSLEVGRIGENTEAFF
j_call: TRBJ1-1
clone_size: -
v_call: TRBV7-6
d_call: -

cdr3_nt: TGTGCCAGTACCTCAGGGTTCGGGGGCGAGCAGTACTTC
cdr3_aa: CASTSGFGGEQYF
j_call: TRBJ2-7
clone_size: -
v_call: TRBV19
d_call: -

cdr3_nt: TGTGCCAGCAGTTCACGGACAGGGTTGGTTTATGAGCAGTTCTTC
cdr3_aa: CASSSRTGLVYEQFF
j_call: TRBJ2-1
clone_size: -
v_call: TRBV28
d_call: TRBD1

cdr3_nt: TGTGCCAGCAGCTTTGGGACAGCGAACACCGGGGAGCTGTTTTTT
cdr3_aa: CASSFGTANTGELFF
j_call: TRBJ2-2
clone_size: -
v_call: TRBV11-3
d_call: TRBD1

cdr3_nt: TGTGCCAGCACCCGCCGCAGGACCGGGGAGCTGTTTTTT
cdr3_aa: CASTRRRTGELFF
j_call: TRBJ2-2
clone_size: -
v_call: TRBV28
d_call: -

cdr3_nt: TGTGCCAGTAGTTCTGGGACTGGGACCTACGAGCAGTACTTC
cdr3_aa: CASSSGTGTYEQYF
j_call: TRBJ2-7
clone_size: -
v_call: TRBV19
d_call: -

cdr3_nt: TGTGCCAGCAGCCACGGCGACAGGGGGAGAGATACTGAAGCTTTCTTT
cdr3_aa: CASSHGDRGRDTEAFF
j_call: TRBJ1-1
clone_size: -
v_call: TRBV2
d_call: TRBD1

cdr3_nt: TGTGCCAGCAGTTACCCGGGGGGCGAGCAGTACTTC
cdr3_aa: CASSYPGGEQYF
j_call: TRBJ2-7
clone_size: -
v_call: TRBV27
d_call: TRBD2

cdr3_nt: TGTGCCAGCAGCGTAGATAGGAGGAGAAACACCATATATTTT
cdr3_aa: CASSVDRRRNTIYF
j_call: TRBJ1-3
clone_size: -
v_call: TRBV9
d_call: -

cdr3_nt: TGCGCCAGCAGCTTGGAGCGGGCACGCACAGATACGCAGTATTTT
cdr3_aa: CASSLERARTDTQYF
j_call: TRBJ2-3
clone_size: few
v_call: TRBV5-1
d_call: -

cdr3_nt: TGTGCCAGTAGAAACCAACAGGGGATCTATGGCTACACCTTC
cdr3_aa: CASRNQQGIYGYTF
j_call: TRBJ1-2
clone_size: -
v_call: TRBV19
d_call: TRBD1

cdr3_nt: TGTGCCAGCAGAGAAGAGGCGCCCGGGACAGCCATTCCCTATGGCTACACCTTC
cdr3_aa: CASREEAPGTAIPYGYTF
j_call: TRBJ1-2
clone_size: -
v_call: TRBV6-1
d_call: TRBD1

cdr3_nt: TGTGCCACCATAGCCGGAGATACGCAGTATTTT
cdr3_aa: CATIAGDTQYF
j_call: TRBJ2-3
clone_size: -
v_call: TRBV19
d_call: -

cdr3_nt: TGTGCCAGCAGCTTAGGTGGGGACAGGGGGCGATTGAATGAGCAGTTCTTC
cdr3_aa: CASSLGGDRGRLNEQFF
j_call: TRBJ2-1
clone_size: once
v_call: TRBV11-1
d_call: TRBD1

cdr3_nt: TGTGCCAGCACCGGCGGTCGAAACACCGGGGAGCTGTTTTTT
cdr3_aa: CASTGGRNTGELFF
j_call: TRBJ2-2
clone_size: once
v_call: TRBV6-5
d_call: -